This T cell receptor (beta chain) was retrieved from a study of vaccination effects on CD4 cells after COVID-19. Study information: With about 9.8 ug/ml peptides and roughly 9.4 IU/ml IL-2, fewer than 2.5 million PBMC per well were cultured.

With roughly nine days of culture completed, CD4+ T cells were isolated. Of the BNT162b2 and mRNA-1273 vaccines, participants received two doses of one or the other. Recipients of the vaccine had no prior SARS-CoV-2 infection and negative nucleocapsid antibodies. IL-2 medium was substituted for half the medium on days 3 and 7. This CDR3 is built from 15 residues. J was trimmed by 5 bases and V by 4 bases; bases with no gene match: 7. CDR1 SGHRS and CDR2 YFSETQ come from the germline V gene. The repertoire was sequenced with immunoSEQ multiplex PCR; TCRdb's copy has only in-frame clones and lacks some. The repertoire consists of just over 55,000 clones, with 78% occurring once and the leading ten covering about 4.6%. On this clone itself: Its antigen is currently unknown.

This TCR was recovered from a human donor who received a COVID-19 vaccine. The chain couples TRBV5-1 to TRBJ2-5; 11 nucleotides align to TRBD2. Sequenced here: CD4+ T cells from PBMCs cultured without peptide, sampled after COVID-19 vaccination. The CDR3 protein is CASSPLAGGQETQYF. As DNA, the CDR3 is TGCGCCAGCAGCCCGTTAGCGGGGGGGCAGGAGACCCAGTACTTC.